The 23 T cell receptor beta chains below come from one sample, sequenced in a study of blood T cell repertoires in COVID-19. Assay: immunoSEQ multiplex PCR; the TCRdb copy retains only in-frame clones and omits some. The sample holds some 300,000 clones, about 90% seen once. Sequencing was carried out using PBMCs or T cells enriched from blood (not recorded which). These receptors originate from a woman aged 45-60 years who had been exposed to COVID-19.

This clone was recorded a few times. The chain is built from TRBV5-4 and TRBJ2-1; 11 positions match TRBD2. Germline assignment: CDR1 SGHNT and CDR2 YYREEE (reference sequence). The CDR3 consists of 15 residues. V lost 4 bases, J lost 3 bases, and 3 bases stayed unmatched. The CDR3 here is CASSVTSGGYNEQFF. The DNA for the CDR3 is TGTGCCAGCAGCGTCACTAGCGGGGGCTACAATGAGCAGTTCTTC.

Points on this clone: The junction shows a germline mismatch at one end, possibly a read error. As DNA, the CDR3 is TGTGCCAGCTCAGCACCAGACAGGGGAATCTACGAGCAGTACTTC. Its protein is CASSAPDRGIYEQYF. The chain joins TRBV18 to TRBJ2-7, with 8 bases fitting TRBD1. From germline, CDR1 is KGHSH and CDR2 LQKENI. This CDR3 is built from 15 residues.

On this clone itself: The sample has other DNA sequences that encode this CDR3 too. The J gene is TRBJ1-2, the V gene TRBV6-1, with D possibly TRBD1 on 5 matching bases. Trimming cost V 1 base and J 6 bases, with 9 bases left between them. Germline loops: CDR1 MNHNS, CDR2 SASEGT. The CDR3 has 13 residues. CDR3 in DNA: TGTGCCAGCAGTGAAGGGGGGAGGGATGGCTACACCTTC. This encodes CASSEGGRDGYTF.

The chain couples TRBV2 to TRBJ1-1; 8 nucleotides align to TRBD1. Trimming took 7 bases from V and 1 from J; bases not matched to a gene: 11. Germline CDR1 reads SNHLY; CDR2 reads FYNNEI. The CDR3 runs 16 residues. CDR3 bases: TGTGCCAGCACTTTGGACAGGGATTCAAGGAACACTGAAGCTTTCTTT. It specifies CASTLDRDSRNTEAFF.

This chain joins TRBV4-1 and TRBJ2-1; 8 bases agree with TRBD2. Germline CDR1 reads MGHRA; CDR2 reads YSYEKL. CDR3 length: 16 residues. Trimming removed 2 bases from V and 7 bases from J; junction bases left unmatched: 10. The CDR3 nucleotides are TGCGCCAGCAGCCAACCTAGCGGGTACCGAGCAAATGAGCAGTTCTTC. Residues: CASSQPSGYRANEQFF.

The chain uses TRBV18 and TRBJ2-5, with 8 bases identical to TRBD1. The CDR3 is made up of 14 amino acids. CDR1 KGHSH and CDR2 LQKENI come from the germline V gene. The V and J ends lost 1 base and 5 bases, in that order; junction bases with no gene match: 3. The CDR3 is CASSPLGQGETQYF. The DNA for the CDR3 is TGTGCCAGCTCACCACTTGGACAGGGTGAGACCCAGTACTTC. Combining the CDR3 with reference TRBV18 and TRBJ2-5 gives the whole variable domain NAGVMQNPRHLVRRRGQEARLRCSPMKGHSHVYWYRQLPEEGLKFMVYLQKENIIDESGMPKERFSAEFPKEGPSILRIQQVVRGDSAAYFCASSPLGQGETQYFGPGTRLLVL.

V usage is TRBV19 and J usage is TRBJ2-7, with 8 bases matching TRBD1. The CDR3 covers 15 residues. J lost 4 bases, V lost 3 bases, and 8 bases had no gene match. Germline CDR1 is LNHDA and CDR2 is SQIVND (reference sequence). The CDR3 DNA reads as TGTGCCAGTAGTATTTCGGCAGGGGGCGGGTACGAGCAGTACTTC. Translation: CASSISAGGGYEQYF. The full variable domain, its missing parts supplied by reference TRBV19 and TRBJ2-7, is DGGITQSPKYLFRKEGQNVTLSCEQNLNHDAMYWYRQDPGQGLRLIYYSQIVNDFQKGDIAEGYSVSREKKESFPLTVTSAQKNPTAFYLCASSISAGGGYEQYFGPGTRLTVT.

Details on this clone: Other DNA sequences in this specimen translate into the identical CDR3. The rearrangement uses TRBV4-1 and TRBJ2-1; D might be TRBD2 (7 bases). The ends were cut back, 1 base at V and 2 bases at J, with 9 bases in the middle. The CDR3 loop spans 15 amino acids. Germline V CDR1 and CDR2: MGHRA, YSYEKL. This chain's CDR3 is CASSQGGGPYNEQFF. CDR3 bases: TGCGCCAGCAGCCAAGGGGGGGGCCCCTACAATGAGCAGTTCTTC.

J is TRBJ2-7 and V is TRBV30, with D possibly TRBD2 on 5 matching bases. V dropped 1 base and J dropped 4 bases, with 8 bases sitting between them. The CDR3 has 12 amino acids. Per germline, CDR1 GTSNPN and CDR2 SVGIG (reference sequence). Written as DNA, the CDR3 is TGTGCCTGGAGTGCCGAGGGTTACGAGCAGTACTTC. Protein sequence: CAWSAEGYEQYF.

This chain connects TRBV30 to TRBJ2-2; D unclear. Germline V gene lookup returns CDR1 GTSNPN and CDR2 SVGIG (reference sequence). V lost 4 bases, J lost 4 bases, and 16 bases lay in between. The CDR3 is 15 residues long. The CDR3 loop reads CAWMVYSRFTGELFF. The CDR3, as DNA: TGTGCCTGGATGGTATACAGTAGGTTCACCGGGGAGCTGTTTTTT.

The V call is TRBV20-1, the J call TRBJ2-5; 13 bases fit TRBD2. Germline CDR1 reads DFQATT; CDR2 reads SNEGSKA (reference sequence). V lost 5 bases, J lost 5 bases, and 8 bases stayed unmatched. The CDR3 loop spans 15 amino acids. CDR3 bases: TGCAGTGCTCGTGGGACTAGCGGGGACTGGGAGACCCAGTACTTC. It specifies CSARGTSGDWETQYF.

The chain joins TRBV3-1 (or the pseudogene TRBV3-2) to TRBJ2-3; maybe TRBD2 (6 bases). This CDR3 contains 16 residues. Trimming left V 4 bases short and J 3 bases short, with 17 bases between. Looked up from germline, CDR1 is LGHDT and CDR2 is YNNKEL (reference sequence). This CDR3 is CASSPPGAGKTDTQYF. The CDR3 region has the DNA TGTGCCAGCAGCCCTCCGGGAGCAGGGAAGACAGATACGCAGTATTTT.

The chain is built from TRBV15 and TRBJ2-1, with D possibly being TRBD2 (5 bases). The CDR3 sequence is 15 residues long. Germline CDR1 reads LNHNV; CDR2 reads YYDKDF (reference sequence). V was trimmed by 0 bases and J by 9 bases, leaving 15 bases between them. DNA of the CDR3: TGTGCCACCAGCAGAGAGAGGGCCCCGGTTTTTGAGCAGTTCTTC. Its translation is CATSRERAPVFEQFF.

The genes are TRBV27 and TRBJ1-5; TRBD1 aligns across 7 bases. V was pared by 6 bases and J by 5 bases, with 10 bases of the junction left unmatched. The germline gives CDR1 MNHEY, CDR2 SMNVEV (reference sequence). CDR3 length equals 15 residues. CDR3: CASSATGFGDQPQHF. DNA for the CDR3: TGTGCCAGCAGCGCGACAGGGTTTGGGGATCAGCCCCAGCATTTT.

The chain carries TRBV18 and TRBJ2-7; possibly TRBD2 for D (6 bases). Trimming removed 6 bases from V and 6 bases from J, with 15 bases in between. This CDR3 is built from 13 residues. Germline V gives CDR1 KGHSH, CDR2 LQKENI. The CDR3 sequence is CASSALGGREQYF. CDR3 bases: TGTGCCAGCTCGGCCCTCGGAGGGCGCGAGCAGTACTTC.

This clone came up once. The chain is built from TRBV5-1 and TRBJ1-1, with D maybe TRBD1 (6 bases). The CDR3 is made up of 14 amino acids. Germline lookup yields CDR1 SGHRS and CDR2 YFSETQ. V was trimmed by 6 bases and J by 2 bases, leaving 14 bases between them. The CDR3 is CASTLTGPNTEAFF. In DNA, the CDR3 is TGCGCCAGCACCCTGACAGGACCAAACACTGAAGCTTTCTTT.

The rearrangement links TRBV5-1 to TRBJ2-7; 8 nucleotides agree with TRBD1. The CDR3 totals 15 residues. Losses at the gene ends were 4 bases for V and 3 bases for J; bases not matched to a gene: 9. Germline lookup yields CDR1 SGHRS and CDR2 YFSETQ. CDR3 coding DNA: TGCGCCAGCAGCGAAGGACAGGGCCTTATCTACGAGCAGTACTTC. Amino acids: CASSEGQGLIYEQYF.

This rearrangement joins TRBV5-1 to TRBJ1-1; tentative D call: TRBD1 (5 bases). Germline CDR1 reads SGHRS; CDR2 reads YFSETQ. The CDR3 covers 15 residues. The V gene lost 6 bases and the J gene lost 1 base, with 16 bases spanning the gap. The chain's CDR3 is CASTPGGRSNTEAFF. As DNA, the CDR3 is TGCGCCAGCACCCCGGGGGGACGGTCGAACACTGAAGCTTTCTTT.

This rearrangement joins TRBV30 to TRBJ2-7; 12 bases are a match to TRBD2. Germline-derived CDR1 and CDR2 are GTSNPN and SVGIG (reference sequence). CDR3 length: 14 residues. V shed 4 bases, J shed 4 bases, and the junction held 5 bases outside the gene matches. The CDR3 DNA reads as TGTGCCTGGATCCGTGGGACTAGCGGGTACGAGCAGTACTTC. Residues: CAWIRGTSGYEQYF.

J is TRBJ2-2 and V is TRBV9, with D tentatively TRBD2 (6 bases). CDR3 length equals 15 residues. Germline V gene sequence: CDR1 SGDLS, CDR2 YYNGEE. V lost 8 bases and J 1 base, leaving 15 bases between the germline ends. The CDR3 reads CASTTGEQNTGELFF. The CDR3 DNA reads TGTGCCAGTACAACGGGGGAGCAGAACACCGGGGAGCTGTTTTTT.

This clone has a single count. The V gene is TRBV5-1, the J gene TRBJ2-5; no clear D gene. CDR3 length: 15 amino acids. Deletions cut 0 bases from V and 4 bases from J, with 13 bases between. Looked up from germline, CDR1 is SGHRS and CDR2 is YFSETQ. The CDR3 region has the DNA TGCGCCAGCAGCTTGGACACCGGAAGAGGAGAGACCCAGTACTTC. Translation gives CASSLDTGRGETQYF.

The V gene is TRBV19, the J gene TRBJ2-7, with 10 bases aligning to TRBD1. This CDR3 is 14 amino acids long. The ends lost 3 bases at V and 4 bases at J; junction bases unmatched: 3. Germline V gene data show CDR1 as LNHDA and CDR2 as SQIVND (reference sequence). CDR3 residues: CASSMGTGAYEQYF. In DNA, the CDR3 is TGTGCCAGTAGTATGGGGACAGGGGCGTACGAGCAGTACTTC.

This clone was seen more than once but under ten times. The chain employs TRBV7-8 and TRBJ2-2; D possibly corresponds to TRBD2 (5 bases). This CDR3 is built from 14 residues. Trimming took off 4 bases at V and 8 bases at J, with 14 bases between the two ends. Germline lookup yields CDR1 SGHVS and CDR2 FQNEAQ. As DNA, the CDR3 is TGTGCCAGCAGCTCCCGGGTAACGGGGGGGGAGCTGTTTTTT. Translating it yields CASSSRVTGGELFF.